These T cell receptor beta chains were read from a single sample in a study of cytomegalovirus exposure and HLA in healthy donors. Assay: immunoSEQ multiplex PCR; the TCRdb copy retains only in-frame clones and omits some. The sample includes 90,000 to 140,000 clones, 78% seen only once; the top ten take roughly 6%. Sequencing used PBMCs. All receptors derive from a male donor in good health and CMV-seronegative. CDR3s include the opening cysteine and the closing phenylalanine or tryptophan. The order of the fields is CDR3 protein, CDR3 DNA, D gene, clone size, V gene, J gene. D genes are given only for firm matches. Clone size is shown for a subset of rows, as once, few, many or a class of expanded clone.

CDR3 protein: CASSWTDTGNTEAFF; CDR3 DNA: TGTGCCAGCAGTTGGACAGATACCGGGAACACTGAAGCTTTCTTT; D gene: NA; clone size: NA; V gene: TRBV27; J gene: TRBJ1-1
CDR3 protein: CASSLAVTSGKQETQYF; CDR3 DNA: TGTGCCAGCAGCTTAGCGGTGACCAGCGGAAAACAAGAGACCCAGTACTTC; D gene: NA; clone size: NA; V gene: TRBV11-2; J gene: TRBJ2-5
CDR3 protein: CASSLETSGNQPQHF; CDR3 DNA: TGTGCCAGCAGCTTAGAGACATCTGGCAATCAGCCCCAGCATTTT; D gene: NA; clone size: once; V gene: TRBV11-2; J gene: TRBJ1-5
CDR3 protein: CASSHTGRWGTDTQYF; CDR3 DNA: TGTGCCAGCAGCCACACGGGGAGATGGGGCACAGATACGCAGTATTTT; D gene: NA; clone size: NA; V gene: TRBV11-3; J gene: TRBJ2-3
CDR3 protein: CASSPSTSGGSDTQYF; CDR3 DNA: TGTGCCAGCAGCCCCTCGACTAGCGGGGGTTCAGATACGCAGTATTTT; D gene: TRBD2; clone size: NA; V gene: TRBV11-3; J gene: TRBJ2-3
CDR3 protein: CASSIEAMGNQPQHF; CDR3 DNA: TGTGCCAGTAGTATTGAAGCCATGGGCAATCAGCCCCAGCATTTT; D gene: NA; clone size: NA; V gene: TRBV19; J gene: TRBJ1-5
CDR3 protein: CASWDRGRVETQYF; CDR3 DNA: TGTGCCAGCTGGGACAGGGGGCGCGTGGAGACCCAGTACTTC; D gene: TRBD1; clone size: NA; V gene: TRBV27; J gene: TRBJ2-5
CDR3 protein: CASSRTSGKGSIEQYF; CDR3 DNA: TGTGCCAGCAGTCGGACTAGCGGGAAAGGGTCGATCGAGCAGTACTTC; D gene: TRBD2; clone size: NA; V gene: TRBV11-2; J gene: TRBJ2-7
CDR3 protein: CASSFNLQSRANEKLFF; CDR3 DNA: TGTGCCAGCAGCTTCAATCTTCAGTCCCGGGCTAATGAAAAACTGTTTTTT; D gene: NA; clone size: few; V gene: TRBV7-9; J gene: TRBJ1-4
CDR3 protein: CASSLEQGNPNYGYTF; CDR3 DNA: TGTGCCAGCAGCCTTGAACAGGGTAATCCCAACTATGGCTACACCTTC; D gene: NA; clone size: few; V gene: TRBV4-2; J gene: TRBJ1-2
CDR3 protein: CASSWDRTYQETQYF; CDR3 DNA: TGTGCCAGCAGTTGGGACAGGACCTACCAAGAGACCCAGTACTTC; D gene: TRBD1; clone size: NA; V gene: TRBV27; J gene: TRBJ2-5